Below are 25 T cell receptor beta chains sequenced from a single sample in a study of blood T cell repertoires in COVID-19. The repertoire was sequenced with immunoSEQ multiplex PCR; TCRdb's copy has only in-frame clones and lacks some. The data show some 150,000 clones, approximately 80% seen once. Sequenced material: peripheral blood. All receptors derive from a woman of 80 years or more in a cohort sampled during active or convalescent COVID-19.

This chain links TRBV29-1 with TRBJ2-5, with TRBD2 identical over 9 bases. Per the germline V gene, CDR1 is SQVTM and CDR2 is ANQGSEA. V was clipped by 0 bases and J by 3 bases; unmatched bases: 8. CDR3 size: 16 residues. CDR3 residues: CSVEEGSGGNKETQYF. The DNA for the CDR3 is TGCAGCGTTGAAGAGGGAAGCGGGGGGAATAAAGAGACCCAGTACTTC.

The chain links TRBV18 to TRBJ2-7; 10 nucleotides line up with TRBD1. V lost 4 bases to trimming and J lost 6 bases; unmatched junction nucleotides: 3. This CDR3 has 13 amino acids. The germline V gene has CDR1 KGHSH and CDR2 LQKENI. The CDR3 region is CASSLRQGAEQYF. CDR3 DNA: TGTGCCAGCTCACTAAGACAGGGGGCCGAGCAGTACTTC.

The chain uses TRBV3-1 (or the pseudogene TRBV3-2) and TRBJ1-2; no clear D gene. CDR1 is LGHDT, CDR2 YNNKEL, per germline (reference sequence). Trimming cost V 6 bases and J 6 bases, with 14 bases left between them. The CDR3 contains 13 residues. The CDR3 nucleotides read TGTGCCAGCAGACTTACCCCCCAAGATGGCTACACCTTC. Its protein is CASRLTPQDGYTF.

The V gene is TRBV7-8, the J gene TRBJ1-5; D unresolved. The CDR3 is 12 residues long. Germline assignment: CDR1 SGHVS and CDR2 FQNEAQ. V gave up 5 bases and J gave up 5 bases, with 7 bases separating them. This CDR3 is CASSPLHQPQHF. CDR3 sequence (DNA): TGTGCCAGCAGCCCCCTCCATCAGCCCCAGCATTTT.

The chain joins TRBV12-3 or TRBV12-4 to TRBJ1-1; D unresolved. This CDR3 is 12 amino acids long. V lost 5 bases and J lost 6, with 10 bases in between. The chain's CDR3 is CASSRPGAEAFF. CDR3 DNA: TGTGCCAGCAGTAGACCGGGTGCTGAAGCTTTCTTT.

This clone was seen a single time. V and J are TRBV7-9 and TRBJ2-3; TRBD2 aligns across 13 bases. The V segment lost 6 bases and the J segment 1 base; nucleotides outside the gene matches: 7. CDR3 length equals 17 residues. Germline CDR1 and CDR2: SEHNR and FQNEAQ (reference sequence). CDR3 nucleotide sequence: TGTGCCAGCAGGACGACCGGGACTAGCGGGGGCACAGATACGCAGTATTTT. Its translation: CASRTTGTSGGTDTQYF.

This rearrangement joins TRBV28 to TRBJ2-1, with TRBD1 identical over 9 bases. This CDR3 region has 14 residues. V lost 3 bases, J lost 10 bases, and 7 bases stayed unmatched. Germline V gene lookup returns CDR1 MDHEN and CDR2 SYDVKM. CDR3 in amino acids: CASSFGHRGREQFF. CDR3 DNA: TGTGCCAGCAGTTTCGGACACAGGGGGCGCGAGCAGTTCTTC.

This chain links TRBV19 with TRBJ1-6; D perhaps matches TRBD1 (6 bases). Trimming shortened V by 6 bases and J by 7 bases, and 13 bases separated the two germline ends. Germline CDR1 and CDR2: LNHDA and SQIVND (reference sequence). The CDR3 runs to 14 residues. The CDR3 nucleotides are TGTGCCAGTAGGGCACAGGGTGGGAATTCACCCCTCCACTTT. This encodes CASRAQGGNSPLHF. Complete variable domain (other parts from reference TRBV19 and TRBJ1-6): DGGITQSPKYLFRKEGQNVTLSCEQNLNHDAMYWYRQDPGQGLRLIYYSQIVNDFQKGDIAEGYSVSREKKESFPLTVTSAQKNPTAFYLCASRAQGGNSPLHFGNGTRLTVT.

This clone was observed once. This rearrangement joins TRBV7-7 to TRBJ1-3; possible D gene TRBD1, 6 bases. This CDR3 comprises 15 residues. Germline CDR1 and CDR2: SSHAT and FNYEAQ (reference sequence). Trimming shortened V by 1 base and J by 1 base, and 8 bases separated the two germline ends. As DNA, the CDR3 is TGTGCCAGCAGCTTAGACACAGGGTCTGGAAACACCATATATTTT. Residues: CASSLDTGSGNTIYF.

V gene TRBV7-3 combines with J gene TRBJ2-3, with unresolved D. The V gene lost 0 bases and the J gene lost 0 bases, with 7 bases spanning the gap. The germline V gene has CDR1 SGHTA and CDR2 FQGTGA. The CDR3 runs to 15 residues. The CDR3 nucleotides read TGTGCCAGCAGCTTAACAGAACTCAGCACAGATACGCAGTATTTT. Translation: CASSLTELSTDTQYF.

Only one count was recorded for this clone. The chain uses TRBV4-2 and TRBJ2-3, with 7 bases fitting TRBD2. V shed 6 bases, J shed 1 base, and the junction held 10 bases outside the gene matches. The CDR3 has 16 amino acids. Germline V gene lookup returns CDR1 LGHNA and CDR2 YNFKEQ. As DNA, the CDR3 is TGTGCCAGCAGTCAGGGTACTAGCGCTCGCACAGATACGCAGTATTTT. Protein: CASSQGTSARTDTQYF.

This chain uses TRBV7-9 with TRBJ1-2, with D possibly being TRBD1 (5 bases). The CDR3 runs to 13 residues. The V and J ends lost 8 bases and 6 bases respectively, with 16 bases between them. The V gene's germline CDR1 is SEHNR and CDR2 FQNEAQ (reference sequence). The CDR3: CASRDSLNHGYTF. In DNA form, the CDR3 reads TGTGCCAGCCGGGACTCCTTAAACCATGGCTACACCTTC.

The gene calls are TRBV28 and TRBJ1-2; no clear D gene. From germline, CDR1 is MDHEN and CDR2 SYDVKM. The CDR3 covers 12 residues. V gave up 2 bases and J gave up 6 bases, with 7 bases separating them. The CDR3 nucleotides are TGTGCCAGCAGTTTAAAGCTGGATGGCTACACCTTC. Translation gives CASSLKLDGYTF.

The V and J genes are TRBV12-3 or TRBV12-4 and TRBJ2-5; D gene unclear. The length of the CDR3 is 12 residues. The V and J ends lost 2 bases and 5 bases respectively, with 6 bases between them. The chain's CDR3 is CASSLRRETQYF. The CDR3 DNA sequence: TGTGCCAGCAGTTTACGTCGTGAGACCCAGTACTTC.

The chain combines TRBV3-1 (or the pseudogene TRBV3-2) with TRBJ2-4, with TRBD2 matching over 13 bases. Germline CDR1 is LGHDT and CDR2 is YNNKEL (reference sequence). V gave up 4 bases and J gave up 6 bases; unmatched junction bases: 12. The CDR3 spans 18 residues. The CDR3 DNA follows: TGTGCCAGCAGCCGGGAACTAGCGGGGGGGCACATAGGAAACATTCAGTACTTC. It specifies CASSRELAGGHIGNIQYF.

CDR3 sequence: CASSLTGNNSPLHF. CDR3 DNA: TGTGCCAGCAGTTTAACAGGGAATAATTCACCCCTCCACTTT. This chain links TRBV2 with TRBJ1-6; possibly TRBD1 for D (6 bases). Trimming removed 5 bases at V and 5 bases at J, with 10 bases between. The CDR3 is 14 amino acids. Germline assignment: CDR1 SNHLY and CDR2 FYNNEI. The entire variable domain, with the rest obtained from reference TRBV2 and TRBJ1-6, is as follows: EPEVTQTPSHQVTQMGQEVILRCVPISNHLYFYWYRQILGQKVEFLVSFYNNEISEKSEIFDDQFSVERPDGSNFTLKIRSTKLEDSAMYFCASSLTGNNSPLHFGNGTRLTVT.

V gene TRBV7-9 combines with J gene TRBJ1-3, with no clear D. Germline lookup yields CDR1 SEHNR and CDR2 FQNEAQ (reference sequence). V was pared by 5 bases and J by 4 bases, with 3 bases between. The CDR3 runs 11 residues. CDR3 bases: TGTGCCAGCAGCACAGGAAACACCATATATTTT. Translating gives CASSTGNTIYF.

V gene TRBV2 combines with J gene TRBJ1-1; a possible D gene is TRBD1 (6 bases). With 7 bases removed from V and 1 base from J, the gap between germline ends came to 13 bases. In germline, CDR1 is SNHLY, CDR2 FYNNEI. The CDR3 is 14 residues long. The CDR3 coding sequence is TGTGCCAGCATACGGGACACGGCGAACACTGAAGCTTTCTTT. Protein product: CASIRDTANTEAFF.

The V call is TRBV4-1, the J call TRBJ2-1; TRBD2 matches at 12 bases. The CDR3 contains 20 residues. V dropped 6 bases and J dropped 6; count of bases not matched to a gene: 21. From germline, CDR1 is MGHRA and CDR2 YSYEKL. The CDR3 sequence: CASRPNLDSSGGASGNEQFF. The CDR3 DNA sequence: TGCGCCAGCAGACCCAACTTAGACTCTAGCGGGGGGGCCTCGGGCAATGAGCAGTTCTTC.

The chain is built from TRBV7-6 and TRBJ2-3; maybe TRBD2 (7 bases). This CDR3 has 17 residues. The germline V and J ends were trimmed by 5 bases and 1 base, with 19 bases remaining between them. Germline V CDR1 and CDR2: SGHVS, FNYEAQ. CDR3 DNA sequence: TGTGCCAGCAGCCACCCGGGGGGCGTATCTCGCACAGATACGCAGTATTTT. Amino acid sequence: CASSHPGGVSRTDTQYF.

This clone was found a few times. J is TRBJ2-3 and V is TRBV5-1, with D unresolved. V shed 1 base and J shed 0 bases, with 12 bases lying between them. CDR3 size: 16 residues. CDR1 is SGHRS and CDR2 is YFSETQ in the germline V gene. CDR3 region: CASSLYIMGSTDTQYF. The CDR3 nucleotides are TGCGCCAGCAGCTTGTACATAATGGGCAGCACAGATACGCAGTATTTT.

V and J are TRBV5-1 and TRBJ1-3, with 7 nucleotides matching TRBD1. Per the germline V gene, CDR1 is SGHRS and CDR2 is YFSETQ. The CDR3 contains 13 residues. Trimming took 5 bases from V and 4 from J; bases not matched to a gene: 3. In nucleotides, the CDR3 is TGCGCCAGCAGACAGGGGAAAGGAAACACCATATATTTT. It yields the protein CASRQGKGNTIYF.

The chain is built from TRBV18 and TRBJ1-5; D remains ambiguous. CDR3 length: 14 residues. Germline values: CDR1 KGHSH, CDR2 LQKENI. V was trimmed by 2 bases and J by 0 bases, leaving 5 bases between them. CDR3 DNA: TGTGCCAGCTCACCAGACATTAGCAATCAGCCCCAGCATTTT. The encoded protein is CASSPDISNQPQHF.

This chain joins TRBV6-1 and TRBJ1-4, with D maybe TRBD1 (5 bases). CDR1 and CDR2 from the germline V gene are MNHNS and SASEGT. V lost 4 bases, J lost 0 bases, and 12 bases lay in between. The length of the CDR3 is 16 residues. CDR3 in DNA: TGTGCCAGCAGTGTCAGAACAGGCTCAACTAATGAAAAACTGTTTTTT. It yields the protein CASSVRTGSTNEKLFF.

V gene TRBV12-3 or TRBV12-4 combines with J gene TRBJ2-7, with a weak D call TRBD2 (5 bases). V lost 2 bases and J 6 bases, leaving 11 bases between the germline ends. The CDR3 has 13 residues. The CDR3 DNA reads as TGTGCCAGCAGTTTAACGAGGGCCGGCGAGCAGTACGTC. Translated, it gives CASSLTRAGEQYV.